A selection of T cell receptor beta chains follows, all from one sample in a study of shared clonotypes between healthy human individuals. The assay was immunoSEQ multiplex PCR, and TCRdb's table has in-frame clones only and misses some. In the table there are 550,000 to 700,000 clones, around 73% of which are singletons. The sample consisted of memory CD4+ T cells sorted from blood. These receptors were collected from a woman in her 30s in good health. Each CDR3 is given with its conserved first and last residue. The D gene is left open where the match is weak. For some rows the clone size is stated as once, few or many, or as a class when expanded; others skip it.

J | D | size | V | DNA | CDR3
TRBJ2-6 | . | . | TRBV19 | TGTGCCAGTAGTATAAGTGCCTCTGCGGCCAACGTCCTGACTTTC | CASSISASAANVLTF
TRBJ2-7 | . | . | TRBV30 | TGTGCCTGGAGTGCGCGGGACGAGCAGTACTTC | CAWSARDEQYF
TRBJ2-3 | . | . | TRBV7-9 | TGTGCCAGCAGCTTTTTCAACGTAGATACGCAGTATTTT | CASSFFNVDTQYF
TRBJ2-7 | . | . | TRBV5-4 | TGTGCCAGCAGCGTAGATACTAGCTACGAGCAGTACTTC | CASSVDTSYEQYF
TRBJ2-2 | . | . | TRBV27 | TGTGCCAGCAGACGCCCGGCTAGCGTTACCGGGGAGCTGTTTTTT | CASRRPASVTGELFF
TRBJ1-5 | TRBD1 | few | TRBV19 | TGTGCCAGTAGTACCTCGGACAGGGGTGAAGGACAGCCCCAGCATTTT | CASSTSDRGEGQPQHF
TRBJ2-5 | TRBD2 | . | TRBV7-2 | TGTGCCAGCAGCTTCATGACTAGCGGCCAAGAGACCCAGTACTTC | CASSFMTSGQETQYF
TRBJ2-3 | . | many | TRBV19 | TGTGCCAGTAGTATCCAAGATACGCAGTATTTT | CASSIQDTQYF
TRBJ2-4 | TRBD2 | . | TRBV29-1 | TGCAGCGCCAGGACATCTAGCGGAATAGCCAAAAACATTCAGTACTTC | CSARTSSGIAKNIQYF
TRBJ2-1 | . | . | TRBV27 | TGTGCCAGCTCGAGACTGGAAGGAGGGAATGAGCAGTTCTTC | CASSRLEGGNEQFF
TRBJ2-5 | . | . | TRBV4-2 | TGTGCCAGCAGCCAAGATCAGGGGTTGAAGACCCAGTACTTC | CASSQDQGLKTQYF
TRBJ1-3 | . | few | TRBV5-1 | TGCGCCAGCAGCACCGGGACCTCTGGAAACACCATATATTTT | CASSTGTSGNTIYF
TRBJ1-3 | . | . | TRBV18 | TGTGCCAGCTCACCGCCCGGGGTCCCCTCTGGAAACACCATATATTTT | CASSPPGVPSGNTIYF
TRBJ2-2 | . | . | TRBV5-1 | TGCGCCAGCAGCTTGATAGGGGTCGGGGAGCTGTTTTTT | CASSLIGVGELFF
TRBJ1-5 | . | . | TRBV2 | TGTGCCAGCAGCGGACAGTCCAGCAATCAGCCCCAGCATTTT | CASSGQSSNQPQHF
TRBJ2-7 | . | . | TRBV11-2 | TGTGCCAGCAGCCTCCAGGCCAGGAGCTCCTACGAGCAGTACTTC | CASSLQARSSYEQYF
TRBJ2-7 | . | . | TRBV9 | TGTGCCAGCAGCGTAGGGTCAGCGGATCCCTACGAGCAGTACTTC | CASSVGSADPYEQYF
TRBJ1-3 | . | . | TRBV28 | TGTGCCAGCAACAGACCTGGGGGGGCGGTAGATTCTGGAAACACCATATATTTT | CASNRPGGAVDSGNTIYF
TRBJ2-2 | . | few | TRBV7-8 | TGTGCCAGCAACCTTGACACCACGAACACCGGGGAGCTGTTTTTT | CASNLDTTNTGELFF
TRBJ1-5 | . | . | TRBV4-1 | TGCGCCAGCAGCCAAGATGGGAGGGTCAATCAGCCCCAGCATTTT | CASSQDGRVNQPQHF
TRBJ2-7 | TRBD2 | . | TRBV18 | TGTGCCAGCTCACCACTGAAGGGCGGGAGGGCCAGGGAGCAGTACTTC | CASSPLKGGRAREQYF
TRBJ2-3 | . | . | TRBV7-9 | TGTGCCAGCAGCACGTCCGGTGGTGATACGCAGTATTTT | CASSTSGGDTQYF
TRBJ1-1 | . | . | TRBV20-1 | TGCAGTGCGTTCCCGTACACTGAAGCTTTCTTT | CSAFPYTEAFF
TRBJ2-7 | . | . | TRBV20-1 | TGCAGTGCTAGAGACGGCTACGAGCAGTACTTC | CSARDGYEQYF
TRBJ2-7 | . | once | TRBV29-1 | TGCAGCGTTCAGGTTTCCTACGAGCAGTACTTC | CSVQVSYEQYF